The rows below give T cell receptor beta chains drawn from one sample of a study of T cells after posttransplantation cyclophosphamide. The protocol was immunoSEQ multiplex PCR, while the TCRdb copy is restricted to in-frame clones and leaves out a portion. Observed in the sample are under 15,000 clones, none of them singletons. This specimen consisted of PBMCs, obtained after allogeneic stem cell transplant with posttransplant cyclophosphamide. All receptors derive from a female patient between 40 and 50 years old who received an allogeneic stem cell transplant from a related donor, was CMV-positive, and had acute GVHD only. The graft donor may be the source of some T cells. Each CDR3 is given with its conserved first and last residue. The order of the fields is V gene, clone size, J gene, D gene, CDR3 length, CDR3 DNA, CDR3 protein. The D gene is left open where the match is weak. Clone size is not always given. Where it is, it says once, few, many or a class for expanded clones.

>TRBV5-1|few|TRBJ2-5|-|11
TGCGCCAGCAGCTTCGGAGAGACCCAGTACTTC
CASSFGETQYF
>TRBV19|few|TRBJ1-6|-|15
TGTGCCAGTAGTAAAACAGGGTCTCCGAATTCACCCCTCCACTTT
CASSKTGSPNSPLHF
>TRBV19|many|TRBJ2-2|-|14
TGTGCCACCTTAGGTCAGGGTGGGATCGGGGAGCTGTTTTTT
CATLGQGGIGELFF
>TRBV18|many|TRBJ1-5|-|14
TGTGCCAGCTCAAGTCAGGGGAAGAATCAGCCCCAGCATTTT
CASSSQGKNQPQHF
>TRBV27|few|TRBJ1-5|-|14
TGTGCCAGCAGACAACCAGGGGCAAATCAGCCCCAGCATTTT
CASRQPGANQPQHF
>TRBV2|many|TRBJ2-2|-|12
TGTGCCAGCAGTGAGGGAGCCGGGGAGCTGTTTTTT
CASSEGAGELFF
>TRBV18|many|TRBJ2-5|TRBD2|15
TGTGCCAGCTCACCACGGACGGGAGGCCAAGAGACCCAGTACTTC
CASSPRTGGQETQYF
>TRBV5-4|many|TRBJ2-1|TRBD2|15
TGTGCCAGCAGCCCCGGGACTAGCGGTTACAATGAGCAGTTCTTC
CASSPGTSGYNEQFF
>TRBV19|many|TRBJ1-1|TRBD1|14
TGTGCCAGTAGTGGACAGGGGACTACTTCTCCAGCTTTCTTT
CASSGQGTTSPAFF
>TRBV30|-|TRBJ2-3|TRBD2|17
TGTGCCTGGAGTGCCCAACTAGCGGGAGGGCCAGCAGATACGCAGTATTTT
CAWSAQLAGGPADTQYF
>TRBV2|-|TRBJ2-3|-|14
TGTGCCAACGCGGGGCTAGGGGGCACAGATACGCAGTATTTT
CANAGLGGTDTQYF
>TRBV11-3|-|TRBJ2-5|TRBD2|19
TGTGCCAGCAGCTTATTCGGGGTTAGCGGGAGGCGCGGGCAAGAGACCCAGTACTTC
CASSLFGVSGRRGQETQYF
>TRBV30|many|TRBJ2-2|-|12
TGTGCCTGGAACTCGAACACCGGGGAGCTGTTTTTT
CAWNSNTGELFF
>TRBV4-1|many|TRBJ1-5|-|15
TGCGCCAGCAGCCAAGATCAGACGGGGTATCAGCCCCAGCATTTT
CASSQDQTGYQPQHF
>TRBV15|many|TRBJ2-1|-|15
TGTGCCACCAGCAAACCGGCGGACTCGTGGTATGAGCAGTTCTTC
CATSKPADSWYEQFF
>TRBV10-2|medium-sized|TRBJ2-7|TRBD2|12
TGCGCCAGCGCGGGGGGGCGGTACGAGCAGTACTTC
CASAGGRYEQYF
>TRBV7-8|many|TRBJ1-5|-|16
TGTGCCAGCAGCTTAGGAGGTGGGGGCAGCAATCAGCCCCAGCATTTT
CASSLGGGGSNQPQHF
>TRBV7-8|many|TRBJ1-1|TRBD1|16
TGTGCCAGCAGCTTAAAGGGACAGGGTCTGTTCACTGAAGCTTTCTTT
CASSLKGQGLFTEAFF
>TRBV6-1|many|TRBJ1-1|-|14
TGTGCCAGCAGACCCCTAGGGGGTGCTACTGAAGCTTTCTTT
CASRPLGGATEAFF
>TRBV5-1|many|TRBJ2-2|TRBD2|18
TGCGCCAGCAGCTCCAGACTAGCGGGAGGGCCGTTCGGCGGGGAGCTGTTTTTT
CASSSRLAGGPFGGELFF
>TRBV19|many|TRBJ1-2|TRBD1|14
TGTGCCAGTACCTTAGGACAGGGGAACTATGGCTACACCTTC
CASTLGQGNYGYTF
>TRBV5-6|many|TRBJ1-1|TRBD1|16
TGTGCCAGCAGCTTGGGGCAGGGGGCGATGAACACTGAAGCTTTCTTT
CASSLGQGAMNTEAFF
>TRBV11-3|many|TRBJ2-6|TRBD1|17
TGTGCCAGCAGCTCAGGGACAGGATACTCTGGGGCCAACGTCCTGACTTTC
CASSSGTGYSGANVLTF
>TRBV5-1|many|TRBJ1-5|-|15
TGCGCCAGCAGCTTGCGGCCAGGAGGGAATCAGCCCCAGCATTTT
CASSLRPGGNQPQHF
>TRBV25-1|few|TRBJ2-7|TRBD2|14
TGTGCCAGCAGTGAATGGGGGGGGACCTACGAGCAGTACTTC
CASSEWGGTYEQYF
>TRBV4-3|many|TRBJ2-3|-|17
TGCGCCAGCAGCCAAGATAGGGGAAGGGGTGACACAGATACGCAGTATTTT
CASSQDRGRGDTDTQYF
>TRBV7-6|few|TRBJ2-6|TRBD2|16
TGTGCCAGCAGCTTAGGGGGGGGGTCCGGGGCCAACGTCCTGACTTTC
CASSLGGGSGANVLTF
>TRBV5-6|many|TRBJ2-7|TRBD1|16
TGTGCCAGCAGCCCCCCGCAGGGGGTCCACTCCTACGAGCAGTACTTC
CASSPPQGVHSYEQYF
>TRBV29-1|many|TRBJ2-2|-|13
TGCAGCGTTGAACAGGTGAACACCGGGGAGCTGTTTTTT
CSVEQVNTGELFF
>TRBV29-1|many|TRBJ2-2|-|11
TGCAGCGTTTCCTCAGCCGGGGAGCTGTTTTTT
CSVSSAGELFF
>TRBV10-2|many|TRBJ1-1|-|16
TGCGCCAGCATGGGGGGGCGCCGTACAATGGACACTGAAGCTTTCTTT
CASMGGRRTMDTEAFF
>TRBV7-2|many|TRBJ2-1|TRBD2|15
TGTGCCAGCAGCTTAGTGTGGACTAGCGCTAATGAGCAGTTCTTC
CASSLVWTSANEQFF
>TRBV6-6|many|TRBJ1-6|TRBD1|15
TGTGCCAGCAGTTACTTGGGACAGGGTAATTCACCCCTCCACTTT
CASSYLGQGNSPLHF
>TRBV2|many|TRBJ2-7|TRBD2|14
TGTGCCAGCAGTCACCCTGGGGAGGGGAACGAGCAGTACTTC
CASSHPGEGNEQYF
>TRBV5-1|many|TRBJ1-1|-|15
TGCGCCAGCAGCTTGCAAGCAGGCACAAACACTGAAGCTTTCTTT
CASSLQAGTNTEAFF
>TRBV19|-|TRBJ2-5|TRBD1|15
TGTGCCAGTAGTATAGCCCAGGGGGCATTGAAGACCCAGTACTTC
CASSIAQGALKTQYF
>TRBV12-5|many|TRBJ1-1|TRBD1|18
TGTGCTAGTGGTTTGTGGACAGGAGCGGCGTCCGGGAACACTGAAGCTTTCTTT
CASGLWTGAASGNTEAFF
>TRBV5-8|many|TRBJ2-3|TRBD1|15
TGTGCCAGTCTTACCGGGACAGGCGTCACAGATACGCAGTATTTT
CASLTGTGVTDTQYF
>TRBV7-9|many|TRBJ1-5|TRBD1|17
TGTGCCAGCAGCTTATTCTTCGGACAGGGGGCAGATCAGCCCCAGCATTTT
CASSLFFGQGADQPQHF
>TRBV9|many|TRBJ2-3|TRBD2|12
TGTGCCAGCGCGGGAGTCACAGATACGCAGTATTTT
CASAGVTDTQYF
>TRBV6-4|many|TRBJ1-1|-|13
TGTGCCAGCAGTGAGAACATGAACACTGAAGCTTTCTTT
CASSENMNTEAFF
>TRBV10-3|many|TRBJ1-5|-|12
TGTGCCATCAGTAACCGGAGTCAGCCCCAGCATTTT
CAISNRSQPQHF
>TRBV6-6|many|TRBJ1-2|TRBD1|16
TGTGCCAGCAGAAAAGCCTCCCAGGGGGCTAACTATGGCTACACCTTC
CASRKASQGANYGYTF
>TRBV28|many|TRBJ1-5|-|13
TGTGCCACCCGAGCCCCTAGCAATCAGCCCCAGCATTTT
CATRAPSNQPQHF
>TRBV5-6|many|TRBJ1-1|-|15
TGTGCCAGCAGCTTGGCCCGACAATCGAACACTGAAGCTTTCTTT
CASSLARQSNTEAFF
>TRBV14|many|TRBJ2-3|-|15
TGTGCCAGCAGCCAAGGCGAGCGGCTCACAGATACGCAGTATTTT
CASSQGERLTDTQYF
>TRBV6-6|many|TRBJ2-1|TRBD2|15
TGTGCCAGCAGGAGTGGCGGGACTAGCACCAATGAGCAGTTCTTC
CASRSGGTSTNEQFF
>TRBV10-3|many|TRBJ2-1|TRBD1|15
TGTGCCATCAGGGACTCGACAGGGTCCTACAATGAGCAGTTCTTC
CAIRDSTGSYNEQFF